Given below is one TCR beta chain in context. The entry originates in a study of blood T cell repertoires in COVID-19. CDR1 is SEHNR, CDR2 FQNEAQ, per germline (reference sequence). Trimming left V 1 base short and J 5 bases short, with 15 bases between. The CDR3 consists of 16 residues. The data were produced by immunoSEQ multiplex PCR, yet TCRdb's version contains in-frame clones alone and is incomplete. The sample holds about 300,000 clones, more than 80% seen once. The sequencing input was peripheral blood. This rearrangement joins TRBV7-9 to TRBJ1-5, with D perhaps matching TRBD1 (5 bases). The clonotype comes from a young man who had recovered from COVID-19. CDR3 DNA sequence: TGTGCCAGCAGCTTAGAGGGGATGGGCGCGGATCAGCCCCAGCATTTT. It yields the protein CASSLEGMGADQPQHF.